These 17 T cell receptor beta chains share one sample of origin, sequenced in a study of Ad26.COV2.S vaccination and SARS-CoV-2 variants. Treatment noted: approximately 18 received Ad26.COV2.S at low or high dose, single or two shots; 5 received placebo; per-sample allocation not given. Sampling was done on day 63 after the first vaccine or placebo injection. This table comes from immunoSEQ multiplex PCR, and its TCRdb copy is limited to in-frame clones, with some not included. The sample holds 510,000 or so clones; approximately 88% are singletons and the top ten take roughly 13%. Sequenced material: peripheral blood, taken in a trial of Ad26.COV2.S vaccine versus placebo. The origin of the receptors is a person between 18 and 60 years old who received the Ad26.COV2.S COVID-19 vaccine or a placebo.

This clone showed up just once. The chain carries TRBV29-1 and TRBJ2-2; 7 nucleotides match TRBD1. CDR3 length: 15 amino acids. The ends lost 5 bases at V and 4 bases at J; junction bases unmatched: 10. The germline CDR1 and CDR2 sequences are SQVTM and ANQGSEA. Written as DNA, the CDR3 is TGCAGCGTTAGCGTTGGACAGGCGCCCACCGGGGAGCTGTTTTTT. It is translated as CSVSVGQAPTGELFF.

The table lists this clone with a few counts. The DNA of the CDR3 is TGCGCCAGCAGCCAACTCTCCGGGATTCACAATGAGCAGTTCTTC. Amino acid sequence: CASSQLSGIHNEQFF. The chain has TRBV4-1 and TRBJ2-1; maybe TRBD2 (5 bases). CDR1 is MGHRA and CDR2 is YSYEKL in the germline V gene. The CDR3 length is 15 residues. With 2 bases removed from V and 5 bases from J, the gap between germline ends came to 13 bases.

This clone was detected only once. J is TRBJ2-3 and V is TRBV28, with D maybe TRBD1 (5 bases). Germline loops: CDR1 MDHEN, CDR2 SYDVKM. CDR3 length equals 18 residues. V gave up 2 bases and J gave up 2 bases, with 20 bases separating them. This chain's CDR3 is CASSLRAGRFLSTDTQYF. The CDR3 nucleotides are TGTGCCAGCAGTTTACGGGCAGGGCGCTTTCTCTCCACAGATACGCAGTATTTT.

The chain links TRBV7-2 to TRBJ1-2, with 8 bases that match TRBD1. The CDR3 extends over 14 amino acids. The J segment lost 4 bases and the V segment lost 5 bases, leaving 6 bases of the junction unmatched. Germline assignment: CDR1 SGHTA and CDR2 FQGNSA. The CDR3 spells CASSPRQGPYGYTF. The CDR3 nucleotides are TGTGCCAGCAGCCCGCGACAGGGGCCCTATGGCTACACCTTC.

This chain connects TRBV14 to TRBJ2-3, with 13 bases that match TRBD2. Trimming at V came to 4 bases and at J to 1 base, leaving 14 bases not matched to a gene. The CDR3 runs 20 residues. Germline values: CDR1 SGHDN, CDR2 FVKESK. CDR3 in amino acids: CASSLIYGLAGDGGTDTQYF. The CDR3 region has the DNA TGTGCCAGCAGCCTCATATATGGACTAGCGGGAGATGGGGGCACAGATACGCAGTATTTT.

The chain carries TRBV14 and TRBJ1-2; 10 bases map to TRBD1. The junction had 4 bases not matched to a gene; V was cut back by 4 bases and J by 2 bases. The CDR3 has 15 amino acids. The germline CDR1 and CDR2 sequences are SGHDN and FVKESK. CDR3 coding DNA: TGTGCCAGCAGCCTGGGACAGGGGATGAACTATGGCTACACCTTC. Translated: CASSLGQGMNYGYTF.

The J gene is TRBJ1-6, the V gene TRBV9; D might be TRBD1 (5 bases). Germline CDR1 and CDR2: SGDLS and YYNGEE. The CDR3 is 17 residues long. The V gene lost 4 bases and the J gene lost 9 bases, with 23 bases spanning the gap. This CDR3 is CASSPSPGAGSFSPLHF. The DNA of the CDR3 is TGTGCCAGCAGCCCGTCCCCCGGGGCAGGGTCATTTTCACCCCTCCACTTT.

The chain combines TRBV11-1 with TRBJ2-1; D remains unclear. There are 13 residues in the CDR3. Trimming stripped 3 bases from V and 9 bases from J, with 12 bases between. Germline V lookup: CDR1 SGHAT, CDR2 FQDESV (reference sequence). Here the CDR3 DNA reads TGTGCCAGCAGCTTGATCCCGAATGGTGAGCAGTTCTTC. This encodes CASSLIPNGEQFF. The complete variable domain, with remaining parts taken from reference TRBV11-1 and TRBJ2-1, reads EAEVAQSPRYKITEKSQAVAFWCDPISGHATLYWYRQILGQGPELLVQFQDESVVDDSQLPKDRFSAERLKGVDSTLKIQPAELGDSAMYLCASSLIPNGEQFFGPGTRLTVL.

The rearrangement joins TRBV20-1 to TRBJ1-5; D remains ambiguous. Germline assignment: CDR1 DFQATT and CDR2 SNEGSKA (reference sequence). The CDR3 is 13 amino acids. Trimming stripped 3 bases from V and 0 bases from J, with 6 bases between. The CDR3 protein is CSASGYSNQPQHF. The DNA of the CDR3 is TGCAGTGCTAGTGGGTATAGCAATCAGCCCCAGCATTTT.

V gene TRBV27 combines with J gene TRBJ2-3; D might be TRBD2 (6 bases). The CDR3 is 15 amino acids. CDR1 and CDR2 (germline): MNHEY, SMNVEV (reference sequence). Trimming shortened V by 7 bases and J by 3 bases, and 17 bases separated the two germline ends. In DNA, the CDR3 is TGTGCCAGCACCCCCCGGGGGAGTGGTACAGATACGCAGTATTTT. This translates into CASTPRGSGTDTQYF.

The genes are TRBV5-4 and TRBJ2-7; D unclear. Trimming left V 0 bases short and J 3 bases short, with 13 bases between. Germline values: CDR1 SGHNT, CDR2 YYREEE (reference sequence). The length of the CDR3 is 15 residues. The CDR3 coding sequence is TGTGCCAGCAGCTTGGCTGGCAGGAGCGACTACGAGCAGTACTTC. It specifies CASSLAGRSDYEQYF.

The DNA for the CDR3 is TGTGCCAGCAGCGCCGGACAGGGGTTGGCGAGCACAGATACGCAGTATTTT. As protein: CASSAGQGLASTDTQYF. The rearrangement joins TRBV9 to TRBJ2-3; 9 bases align to TRBD1. J lost 0 bases, V lost 3 bases, and 8 bases had no gene match. The germline V gene encodes CDR1 SGDLS and CDR2 YYNGEE. This CDR3 spans 17 amino acids.

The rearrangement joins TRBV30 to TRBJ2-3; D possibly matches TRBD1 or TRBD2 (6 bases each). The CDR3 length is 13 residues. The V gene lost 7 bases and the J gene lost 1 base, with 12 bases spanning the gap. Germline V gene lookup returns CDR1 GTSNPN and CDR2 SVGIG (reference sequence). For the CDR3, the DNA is TGTGCCTACCTAAGGGGGGGCACAGATACGCAGTATTTT. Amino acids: CAYLRGGTDTQYF.

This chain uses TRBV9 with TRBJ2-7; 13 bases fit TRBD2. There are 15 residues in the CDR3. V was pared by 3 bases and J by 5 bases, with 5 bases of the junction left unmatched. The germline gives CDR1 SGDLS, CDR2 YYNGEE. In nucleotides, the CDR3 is TGTGCCAGCAGCGGGACTAGCGGGAGTTGGGACGAGCAGTACTTC. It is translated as CASSGTSGSWDEQYF.

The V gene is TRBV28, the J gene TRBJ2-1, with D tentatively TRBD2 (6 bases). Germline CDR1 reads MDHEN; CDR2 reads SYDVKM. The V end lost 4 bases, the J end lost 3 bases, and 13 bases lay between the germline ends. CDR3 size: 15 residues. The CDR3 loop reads CASSSNLGGYNEQFF. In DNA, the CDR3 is TGTGCCAGCAGTTCGAACCTGGGGGGCTACAATGAGCAGTTCTTC.

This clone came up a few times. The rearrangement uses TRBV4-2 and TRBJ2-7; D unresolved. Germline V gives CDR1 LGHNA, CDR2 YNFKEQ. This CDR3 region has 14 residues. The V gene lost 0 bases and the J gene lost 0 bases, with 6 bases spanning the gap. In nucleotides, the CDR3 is TGTGCCAGCAGCCAAGATCTCGACTCCTACGAGCAGTACTTC. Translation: CASSQDLDSYEQYF.

CDR3 protein: CASSSQGVLNTEAFF. CDR3 DNA sequence: TGTGCCAGCAGCTCACAGGGGGTCCTGAACACTGAAGCTTTCTTT. This chain links TRBV7-2 with TRBJ1-1; 8 positions agree with TRBD1. The CDR3 totals 15 residues. V lost 4 bases, J lost 0 bases, and 4 bases stayed unmatched. Looked up from germline, CDR1 is SGHTA and CDR2 is FQGNSA.